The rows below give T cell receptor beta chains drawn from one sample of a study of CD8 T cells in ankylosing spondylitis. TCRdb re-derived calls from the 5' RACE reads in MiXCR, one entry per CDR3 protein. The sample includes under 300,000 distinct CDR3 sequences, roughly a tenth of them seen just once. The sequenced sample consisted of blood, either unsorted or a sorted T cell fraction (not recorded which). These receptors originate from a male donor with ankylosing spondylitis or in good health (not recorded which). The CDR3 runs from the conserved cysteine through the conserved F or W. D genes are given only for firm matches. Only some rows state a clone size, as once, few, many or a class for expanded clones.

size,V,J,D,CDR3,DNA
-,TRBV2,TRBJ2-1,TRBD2,CASSEAYWGTSGGAIPYNEQFF,TGTGCCAGCAGTGAAGCCTATTGGGGGACTAGCGGGGGGGCTATCCCCTACAATGAGCAGTTCTTC
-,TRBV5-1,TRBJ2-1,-,CASSGGYEQFF,TGCGCCAGCAGCGGGGGTTATGAGCAGTTCTTC
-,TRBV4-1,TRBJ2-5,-,CASSQEPGEETQYF,TGCGCCAGCAGCCAAGAACCGGGGGAAGAGACCCAGTACTTC
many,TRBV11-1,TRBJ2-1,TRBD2,CASSPRGTSGRSKNSYNEQFF,TGTGCCAGCAGCCCTAGGGGCACTAGCGGGAGATCGAAGAACTCCTACAATGAGCAGTTCTTC
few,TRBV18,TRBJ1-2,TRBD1,CASSPITGQGLLNYGYTF,TGTGCCAGCTCACCGATCACGGGACAGGGTCTACTTAACTATGGCTACACCTTC
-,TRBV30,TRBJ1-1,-,CAGAGAMNTEAFF,TGTGCCGGAGCGGGAGCTATGAACACTGAAGCTTTCTTT
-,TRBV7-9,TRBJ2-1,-,CASSPRLGSGTYNEQFF,TGTGCCAGCAGCCCACGCCTCGGGAGCGGCACCTACAATGAGCAGTTCTTC
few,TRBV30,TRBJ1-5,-,CAWSTLNSNQPQHF,TGTGCCTGGAGTACACTGAATAGCAATCAGCCCCAGCATTTT
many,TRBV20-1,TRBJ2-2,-,CSAFPAFGVGGELFF,TGCAGTGCCTTCCCCGCGTTTGGGGTAGGCGGGGAGCTGTTTTTT
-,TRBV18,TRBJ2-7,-,CASSPARVRRGLDEQYF,TGTGCCAGCTCACCTGCGAGGGTAAGGAGGGGGCTGGACGAGCAGTACTTC
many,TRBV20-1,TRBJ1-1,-,CSASSPYTDTEAFF,TGCAGTGCTAGTTCTCCGTATACGGACACTGAAGCTTTCTTT
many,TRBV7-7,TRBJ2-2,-,CASSLAGSQGYSGELFF,TGTGCCAGCAGCTTAGCAGGCTCCCAGGGGTACTCCGGGGAGCTGTTTTTT
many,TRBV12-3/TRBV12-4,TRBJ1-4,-,CASSLAQGEKLFF,TGTGCCAGCAGTTTAGCGCAGGGTGAAAAACTGTTTTTT
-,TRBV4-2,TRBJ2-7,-,CASSQGPGNPYEQYF,TGTGCCAGCAGCCAAGGCCCCGGCAACCCCTACGAGCAGTACTTC
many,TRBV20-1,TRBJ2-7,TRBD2,CSALISGVAYEQYF,TGCAGTGCTCTAATTAGCGGGGTCGCCTACGAGCAGTACTTC
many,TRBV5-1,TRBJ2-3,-,CASSPTSTDTQYF,TGTGCCAGCAGCCCCACTAGCACAGATACGCAGTATTTT
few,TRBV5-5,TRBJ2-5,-,CASSLGVLARETQYF,TGTGCCAGCAGCTTGGGGGTCCTAGCCAGAGAGACCCAGTACTTC
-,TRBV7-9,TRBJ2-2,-,CANSFDNGELFF,TGTGCCAACAGCTTCGATAACGGGGAGCTGTTTTTT
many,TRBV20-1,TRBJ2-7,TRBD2,CSAGLAGSYEQYF,TGCAGTGCTGGACTAGCGGGATCCTACGAGCAGTACTTC
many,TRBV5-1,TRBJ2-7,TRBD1,CASRPDRGTTYEQYF,TGCGCCAGCAGGCCTGACAGGGGAACTACCTACGAGCAGTACTTC
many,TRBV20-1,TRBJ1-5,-,CSVSQGVNQPQHF,TGCAGTGTAAGTCAGGGCGTCAATCAGCCCCAGCATTTT
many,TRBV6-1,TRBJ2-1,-,CASSLNEITGLQFF,TGTGCCAGCAGTCTCAACGAGATTACAGGGCTGCAGTTCTTC